This T cell receptor (beta chain) was retrieved from a study of OX40 agonist ivuxolimab in advanced cancers. Produced via immunoSEQ multiplex PCR; TCRdb's table is partial and in-frame only. The sample has 70,000 or so clones; 80% to 85% are singletons. General observations from the study: Still undetermined is the antigen specificity of the expanded peripheral T cells.

On this clone: The antigen is undetermined.

The V end lost 5 bases, the J end lost 0 bases, and 2 bases lay between the germline ends. The CDR3 sequence is 11 residues long. The germline V gene encodes CDR1 SGHTA and CDR2 FQGNSA. J is TRBJ2-7 and V is TRBV7-2; D not resolved. Sequencing used CD4+ or CD8+ T cells sorted from blood, obtained in a trial of the OX40 agonist ivuxolimab. This TCR was sampled from an adult with an advanced solid tumor such as melanoma, head and neck, liver or kidney cancer. The DNA for the CDR3 is TGTGCCAGCAGCAACTCCTACGAGCAGTACTTC. Protein sequence: CASSNSYEQYF.